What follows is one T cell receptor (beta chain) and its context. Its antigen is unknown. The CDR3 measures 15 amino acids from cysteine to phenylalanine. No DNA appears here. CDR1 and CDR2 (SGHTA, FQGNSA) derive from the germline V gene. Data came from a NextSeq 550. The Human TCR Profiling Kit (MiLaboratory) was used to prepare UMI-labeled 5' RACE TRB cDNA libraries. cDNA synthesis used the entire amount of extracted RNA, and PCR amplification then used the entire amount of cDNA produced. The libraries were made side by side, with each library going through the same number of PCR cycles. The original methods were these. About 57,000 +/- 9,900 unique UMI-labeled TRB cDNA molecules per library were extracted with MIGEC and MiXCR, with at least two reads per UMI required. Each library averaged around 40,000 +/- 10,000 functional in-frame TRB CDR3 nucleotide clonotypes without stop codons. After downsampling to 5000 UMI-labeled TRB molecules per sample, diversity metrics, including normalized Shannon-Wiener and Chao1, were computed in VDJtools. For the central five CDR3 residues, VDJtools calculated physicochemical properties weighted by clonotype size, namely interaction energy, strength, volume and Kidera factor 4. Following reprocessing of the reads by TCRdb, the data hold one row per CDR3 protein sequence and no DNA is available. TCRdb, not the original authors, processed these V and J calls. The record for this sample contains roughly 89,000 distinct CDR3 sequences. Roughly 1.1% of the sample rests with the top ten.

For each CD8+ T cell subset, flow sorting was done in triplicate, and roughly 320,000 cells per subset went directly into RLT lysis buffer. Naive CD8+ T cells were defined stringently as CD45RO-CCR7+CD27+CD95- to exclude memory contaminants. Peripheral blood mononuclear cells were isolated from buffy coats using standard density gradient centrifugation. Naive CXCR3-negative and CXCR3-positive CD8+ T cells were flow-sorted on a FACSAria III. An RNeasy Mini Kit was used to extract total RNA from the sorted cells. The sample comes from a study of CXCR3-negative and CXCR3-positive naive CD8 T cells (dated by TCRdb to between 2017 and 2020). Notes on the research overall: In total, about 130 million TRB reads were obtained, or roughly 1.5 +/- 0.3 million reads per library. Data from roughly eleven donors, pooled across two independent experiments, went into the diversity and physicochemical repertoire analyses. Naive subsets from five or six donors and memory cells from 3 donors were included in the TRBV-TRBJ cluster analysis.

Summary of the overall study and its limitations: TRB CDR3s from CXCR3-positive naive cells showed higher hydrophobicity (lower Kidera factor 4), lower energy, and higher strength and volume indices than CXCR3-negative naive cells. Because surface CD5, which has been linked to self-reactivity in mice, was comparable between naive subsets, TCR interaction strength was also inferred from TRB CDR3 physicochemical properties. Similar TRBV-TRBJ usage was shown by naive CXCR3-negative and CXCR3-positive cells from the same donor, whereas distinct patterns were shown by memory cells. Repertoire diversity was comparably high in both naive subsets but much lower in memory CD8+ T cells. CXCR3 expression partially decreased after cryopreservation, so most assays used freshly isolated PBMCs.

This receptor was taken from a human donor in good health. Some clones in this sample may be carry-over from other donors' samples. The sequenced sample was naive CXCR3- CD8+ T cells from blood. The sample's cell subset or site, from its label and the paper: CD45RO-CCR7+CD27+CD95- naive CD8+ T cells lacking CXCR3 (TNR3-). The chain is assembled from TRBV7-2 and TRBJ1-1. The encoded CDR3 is CASSPPSSIVAEAFF. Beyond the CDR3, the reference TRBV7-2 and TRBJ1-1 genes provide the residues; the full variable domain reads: GAGVSQSPSNKVTEKGKDVELRCDPISGHTALYWYRQSLGQGLEFLIYFQGNSAPDKSGLPSDRFSAERTGGSVSTLTIQRTQQEDSAVYLCASSPPSSIVAEAFFGQGTRLTVV.